The rows below give T cell receptor beta chains drawn from one sample of a study of control samples from healthy donors and cancer patients. Generated by immunoSEQ multiplex PCR, the TCRdb table keeps only in-frame clones and is missing some. The sample lists tens of thousands of clones, about 80% seen once, with 2.5% to 3% in the top ten. Sequencing used PBMCs. Every receptor here comes from a woman aged 45-65 years with lung cancer. Both conserved end residues are part of each CDR3. Expanded clones are given a class, and other clones once, few, many or no size at all.

cdr3_length	clone_size	v_call	j_call	cdr3_aa
15	NA	TRBV3-1/TRBV3-2	TRBJ1-1	CASSQTGTRNTEAFF
14	NA	TRBV6-5	TRBJ1-1	CASSYVQKNTEAFF
14	NA	TRBV9	TRBJ1-1	CASSVGDRNTEAFF
15	NA	TRBV7-2	TRBJ1-1	CASSLEPKMNTEAFF
13	NA	TRBV12-3/TRBV12-4	TRBJ2-7	CASSPLYSYEQYF
15	NA	TRBV11-2	TRBJ2-7	CASSFTGTGVHEQYF
16	NA	TRBV25-1	TRBJ1-5	CASSALGTGFNEVRHF
10	NA	TRBV28	TRBJ1-2	CASSAYGYTF
15	NA	TRBV25-1	TRBJ1-2	CASSGGTGFDYGYTF
13	NA	TRBV28	TRBJ1-1	CASSFTEKSEAFF
16	NA	TRBV7-8	TRBJ2-2	CASSLRTGVRTGELFF
15	NA	TRBV9	TRBJ1-1	CASSVKDRSNTEAFF
17	NA	TRBV4-1	TRBJ1-1	CASSQHIAVSMNTEAFF
14	NA	TRBV6-5	TRBJ1-2	CASSRPQGNYGYTF
15	NA	TRBV7-2	TRBJ1-4	CASSTGTVRNEKLFF
14	NA	TRBV24-1	TRBJ2-5	CATSDSGFEETQYF
13	NA	TRBV28	TRBJ2-7	CASSLQEDYEQYF
13	few	TRBV6-6	TRBJ1-3	CASRSDGGNTIYF
16	NA	TRBV4-3	TRBJ1-2	CASSQASTGTGIGYTF
17	NA	TRBV5-4	TRBJ1-3	CASSLRLDGSSGNTIYF
13	few	TRBV7-3	TRBJ2-2	CASSPSTSGELFF
11	NA	TRBV3-1/TRBV3-2	TRBJ1-1	CASIRGGEAFF
11	medium-sized	TRBV25-1	TRBJ2-1	CASSEVGEQFF
11	NA	TRBV6-5	TRBJ1-2	CASSNSGGYTF
13	NA	TRBV7-2	TRBJ2-2	CASSSDRGGELFF
12	NA	TRBV6-5	TRBJ1-2	CASRTGVGGYTF
14	NA	TRBV2	TRBJ2-1	CASSGLAGDNEQFF
15	NA	TRBV5-1	TRBJ2-3	CASSFGQGTADTQYF
11	NA	TRBV6-5	TRBJ1-2	CASKTVYGYTF
12	NA	TRBV7-3	TRBJ1-2	CASSLLGDGYTF
14	NA	TRBV30	TRBJ1-6	CAWSVGQGNSPLHF
14	NA	TRBV7-8	TRBJ2-7	CASSLVSRVNEQYF
13	NA	TRBV4-1	TRBJ2-1	CASSQDRGSEQFF
11	once	TRBV19	TRBJ2-7	CASSSLYEQYF
15	few	TRBV11-2	TRBJ2-7	CASSLGPTDTYEQYF
13	NA	TRBV4-3	TRBJ2-7	CASSQIPGYEQYF
14	NA	TRBV6-2/TRBV6-3	TRBJ1-1	CASSNGQGGTEAFF
18	few	TRBV28	TRBJ2-1	CASSLYVIRRLTYNEQFF
14	once	TRBV19	TRBJ1-1	CASSIGEPNTEAFF
15	NA	TRBV10-3	TRBJ2-7	CAISEDGGRSYEQYF
15	NA	TRBV6-5	TRBJ2-7	CASSYSQGPSYEQYF